These T cell receptor beta chains were read from a single sample in a study of blood T cells in healthy people across ages. TCRdb re-derived calls from the 5' RACE reads in MiXCR, one entry per CDR3 protein. The table shows about 1,400,000 distinct CDR3 sequences, with roughly 45% occurring only once. What was sequenced was blood. Receptors were obtained from a woman under 30 in good health. The CDR3 runs from the conserved cysteine through the conserved F or W. A D gene is named only where the DNA matches it firmly. For some rows the clone size is stated as once, few or many, or as a class when expanded; others skip it.

clone_size	v_call	d_call	j_call	cdr3_aa	cdr3_nt
few	TRBV20-1	TRBD1	TRBJ2-1	CSARARTGLRNEQFF	TGCAGTGCTAGAGCTAGGACAGGGTTAAGGAATGAGCAGTTCTTC
.	TRBV7-2	TRBD1	TRBJ2-3	CASSLTGGPGATQYF	TGTGCCAGCAGCTTAACAGGGGGGCCGGGAGCTACGCAGTATTTT
.	TRBV10-3	.	TRBJ1-1	CAISSQEGVDTEAFF	TGTGCCATCAGTTCCCAGGAGGGGGTTGACACTGAAGCTTTCTTT
once	TRBV12-5	.	TRBJ2-5	CASGLWPQGLQETQYF	TGTGCTAGTGGTTTGTGGCCGCAGGGCCTCCAAGAGACCCAGTACTTC
.	TRBV5-1	.	TRBJ2-7	CASSRGITYEQYF	TGCGCCAGCAGCAGGGGGATCACCTACGAGCAGTACTTC
.	TRBV7-2	.	TRBJ1-1	CASGPYNTEAFF	TGTGCCAGCGGACCGTACAACACTGAAGCTTTCTTT
few	TRBV11-2	.	TRBJ2-3	CASSFMIGGDTQYF	TGTGCCAGCAGCTTCATGATAGGGGGAGATACGCAGTATTTT
few	TRBV12-3/TRBV12-4	TRBD1	TRBJ1-2	CASSVIQGENYGYTF	TGTGCCAGCAGCGTAATACAGGGGGAAAACTATGGCTACACCTTC
.	TRBV15	.	TRBJ2-3	CATSTKPRGMLTDTQYF	TGTGCCACCAGCACGAAACCCCGGGGGATGCTCACAGATACGCAGTATTTT
.	TRBV10-3	.	TRBJ2-7	CAISEKGRGTNEQYF	TGTGCCATCAGTGAAAAGGGACGGGGAACCAATGAGCAGTACTTC
.	TRBV20-1	.	TRBJ1-1	CSARSALHVAEAFF	TGCAGTGCTAGATCCGCCCTACATGTGGCTGAAGCTTTCTTT
.	TRBV9	TRBD2	TRBJ2-5	CASSVVASGGNNEQYF	TGTGCCAGCAGCGTAGTGGCTAGCGGGGGGAACAATGAGCAGTACTTC
.	TRBV15	TRBD2	TRBJ2-3	CATSSVGLGGDTQYF	TGTGCCACCAGCAGTGTCGGACTAGGCGGAGATACGCAGTATTTT
few	TRBV28	.	TRBJ1-2	CASSLSASTGGYTF	TGTGCCAGCAGTTTATCGGCCTCAACGGGAGGCTACACCTTC
many	TRBV12-3/TRBV12-4	.	TRBJ2-7	CASLGDSSGYEQYF	TGTGCCAGCCTAGGGGACTCCTCAGGCTACGAGCAGTACTTC
.	TRBV4-1	.	TRBJ2-3	CASSPSRGAGSADTQYF	TGCGCCAGCAGCCCCAGCAGGGGGGCCGGATCCGCAGATACGCAGTATTTT
.	TRBV4-1	.	TRBJ2-7	CASSQGDAYEQYF	TGCGCCAGCAGCCAAGGGGACGCCTACGAGCAGTACTTC
few	TRBV4-1	TRBD2	TRBJ2-7	CASSRPGTTVTYEQYF	TGCGCCAGCAGCCGCCCGGGGACTACCGTTACCTACGAGCAGTACTTC
few	TRBV7-9	.	TRBJ2-7	CASSLRSTGVSYEQYF	TGTGCCAGCAGCTTAAGGTCAACAGGAGTCTCCTACGAGCAGTACTTC
.	TRBV20-1	.	TRBJ2-1	CSASTYPTGSYNEQFF	TGCAGTGCTAGCACCTACCCGACGGGATCCTACAATGAGCAGTTCTTC
few	TRBV5-1	.	TRBJ2-1	CASSLVIAGTSQFF	TGCGCCAGCAGCTTGGTTATAGCCGGGACTTCGCAGTTCTTC
.	TRBV27	TRBD1	TRBJ2-7	CASSGPGQGYEQYF	TGTGCCAGCAGTGGGCCGGGACAGGGCTACGAGCAGTACTTC
.	TRBV27	.	TRBJ2-7	CASSFGWEQYF	TGTGCCAGCAGTTTCGGGTGGGAGCAGTACTTC
.	TRBV21-1	.	TRBJ2-1	CASSKGERYNEQFF	TGTGCCAGCAGCAAAGGCGAGCGTTACAATGAGCAGTTCTTC
.	TRBV4-1	.	TRBJ2-3	CASSQGSPGPDTQYF	TGCGCCAGCAGCCAAGGTTCCCCCGGGCCAGATACGCAGTATTTT
.	TRBV6-5	.	TRBJ2-5	CASSYSKTGTRLETQYF	TGTGCCAGCAGTTACTCCAAAACCGGGACTCGACTTGAGACCCAGTACTTC
once	TRBV12-3/TRBV12-4	TRBD2	TRBJ2-1	CASSFAGDQYNEQFF	TGTGCCAGCAGTTTTGCGGGAGACCAGTACAATGAGCAGTTCTTC
many	TRBV7-2	TRBD2	TRBJ2-7	CASSFSGGSSYEQYF	TGTGCCAGCAGCTTTAGCGGGGGGAGCTCCTACGAGCAGTACTTC
few	TRBV4-2	TRBD1	TRBJ1-1	CASSQEGTGGTEAFF	TGTGCCAGCAGCCAAGAAGGAACAGGGGGGACTGAAGCTTTCTTT
many	TRBV5-1	TRBD2	TRBJ2-7	CASSSRPSGRTLSYEQYF	TGCGCCAGCAGCTCAAGGCCTAGCGGGAGGACCCTCTCCTACGAGCAGTACTTC
.	TRBV19	.	TRBJ2-5	CASSSPTRQKYNEQYF	TGTGCCAGTAGTAGCCCTACTCGACAGAAATACAATGAGCAGTACTTC
.	TRBV7-2	TRBD2	TRBJ2-7	CASSKKAGDPYEQYF	TGTGCCAGCAGCAAGAAAGCGGGAGACCCCTACGAGCAGTACTTC
many	TRBV7-2	.	TRBJ2-7	CASSFDRYTYEQYF	TGTGCCAGCAGCTTCGACAGGTACACCTACGAGCAGTACTTC
.	TRBV20-1	.	TRBJ1-1	CSAGGRADTEAFF	TGCAGTGCCGGGGGGAGGGCGGACACTGAAGCTTTCTTT
.	TRBV12-3/TRBV12-4	.	TRBJ2-7	CASSNLTGQTYEQYF	TGTGCCAGCAGTAACCTAACGGGACAAACCTACGAGCAGTACTTC
.	TRBV11-1	TRBD1	TRBJ2-2	CASSLFGQGDPTGELFF	TGTGCCAGCAGCTTATTCGGGCAGGGGGACCCTACCGGGGAGCTGTTTTTT
few	TRBV14	.	TRBJ2-5	CASSQEGTLRETQYF	TGTGCCAGCAGCCAAGAAGGGACCCTAAGGGAGACCCAGTACTTC
.	TRBV20-1	.	TRBJ1-1	CSAGQLSNTEAFF	TGCAGTGCTGGACAGCTATCGAACACTGAAGCTTTCTTT
few	TRBV27	.	TRBJ2-1	CASRPEDRYNEQFF	TGTGCCAGCCGTCCCGAAGACAGATACAATGAGCAGTTCTTC
.	TRBV2	.	TRBJ1-2	CASSEVLSDGYTF	TGTGCCAGCAGTGAAGTGCTTTCCGATGGCTACACCTTC